What follows are 13 T cell receptor beta chains derived from one specimen sequenced in a study of blood T cell repertoires in COVID-19 (dated by TCRdb to 2020 to 2022). The library came from the immunoSEQ multiplex PCR assay. TCRdb provides this immuneACCESS table in a form limited to in-frame rearrangements. Some clones are lacking; in checked studies, under half of them reflect an unresolved V gene, and why the rest are absent is not known. For this sample the table gives approximately 190,000 clones, of which roughly 87% were detected only once. The leading ten clones occupy 6% to 7% of the sample. The material sequenced was peripheral blood. All receptors derive from a middle-aged woman with acute or convalescent COVID-19.

With respect to this clone: Other DNA sequences in the same sample also yield this CDR3. This chain connects TRBV7-9 to TRBJ2-7; D perhaps matches TRBD2 (6 bases). CDR3 length: 12 amino acids. The germline CDR1 and CDR2 sequences are SEHNR and FQNEAQ (reference sequence). With 5 bases removed from V and 3 bases from J, the gap between germline ends came to 8 bases. CDR3 protein: CASSPGGYEQYF. DNA of the CDR3: TGTGCCAGCAGCCCCGGGGGCTACGAGCAGTACTTC. The complete variable domain, with remaining parts taken from reference TRBV7-9 and TRBJ2-7, reads DTGVSQNPRHKITKRGQNVTFRCDPISEHNRLYWYRQTLGQGPEFLTYFQNEAQLEKSRLLSDRFSAERPKGSFSTLEIQRTEQGDSAMYLCASSPGGYEQYFGPGTRLTVT.

The chain couples TRBV2 to TRBJ2-7; D may be TRBD2 (6 bases). Germline V gene lookup returns CDR1 SNHLY and CDR2 FYNNEI. Between the trimmed V and J ends, which lost 2 bases and 3 bases, there was a span of 11 bases. The CDR3 consists of 14 residues. The CDR3 reads CASSERGFVYEQYF. The CDR3 bases are TGTGCCAGCAGTGAACGGGGGTTCGTCTACGAGCAGTACTTC.

The chain employs TRBV7-6 and TRBJ2-3, with no clear D. Trimming pared 0 bases from V and 11 bases from J, leaving 12 bases between. CDR1 is SGHVS and CDR2 is FNYEAQ in the germline V gene. The CDR3 sequence is 13 residues long. CDR3 sequence reads: CASSLALSVEQYF. CDR3 nucleotide sequence: TGTGCCAGCAGCTTAGCGCTTAGTGTAGAGCAGTATTTT.

The chain uses TRBV19 and TRBJ1-4; possibly TRBD1 for D (6 bases). Germline V CDR1 and CDR2: LNHDA, SQIVND (reference sequence). This CDR3 region has 15 residues. The germline V and J ends were trimmed by 7 bases and 8 bases, with 20 bases remaining between them. This CDR3 reads CASMSGEGHSEKLFF. In DNA form, the CDR3 reads TGTGCCAGTATGTCAGGGGAGGGCCATTCCGAAAAACTGTTTTTT.

The chain joins TRBV6-6 to TRBJ1-1; D not certain. Germline CDR1 and CDR2: MNHNY and SVGAGI (reference sequence). V was shortened by 7 bases and J by 6 bases, with 15 bases between the two germline ends. This CDR3 comprises 13 residues. DNA for the CDR3: TGTGCCAGCACCCCCTCCGTCGCGGCTGAAGCTTTCTTT. This sequence encodes CASTPSVAAEAFF.

The chain combines TRBV19 with TRBJ2-1, with 13 bases matching TRBD2. With V trimmed by 10 bases and J by 0 bases, 12 bases remained unmatched. The CDR3 is made up of 18 amino acids. Per germline, CDR1 LNHDA and CDR2 SQIVND (reference sequence). The CDR3 here is CATRTGTSGISSYNEQFF. CDR3 sequence (DNA): TGTGCCACCCGAACGGGGACTAGCGGGATCAGCTCCTACAATGAGCAGTTCTTC.

This clone came up once. The chain employs TRBV9 and TRBJ2-1, with 12 bases identical to TRBD2. The CDR3 spans 15 residues. V shed 0 bases, J shed 8 bases, and the junction held 3 bases outside the gene matches. Germline V gene sequence: CDR1 SGDLS, CDR2 YYNGEE. The CDR3 region has the DNA TGTGCCAGCAGCGTAGGACTAGCGGGAGCCCATGAGCAGTTCTTC. Translating gives CASSVGLAGAHEQFF.

V usage is TRBV3-1 (or the pseudogene TRBV3-2) and J usage is TRBJ2-1; 12 nucleotides agree with TRBD1. The junction had 11 bases not matched to a gene; V was cut back by 5 bases and J by 12 bases. Per the germline V gene, CDR1 is LGHDT and CDR2 is YNNKEL (reference sequence). The CDR3 is 15 amino acids. CDR3: CASSFGTGGPRGQFF. Written as DNA, the CDR3 is TGTGCCAGCAGCTTTGGGACAGGGGGCCCTCGGGGGCAGTTCTTC.

The V and J genes are TRBV19 and TRBJ2-7; TRBD2 aligns across 9 bases. This CDR3 has 14 amino acids. The germline gives CDR1 LNHDA, CDR2 SQIVND (reference sequence). The junction had 6 bases not matched to a gene; V was cut back by 3 bases and J by 6 bases. For the CDR3, the DNA is TGTGCCAGTAGTATGCGGGGACTAGCCGCCGAGCAGTACTTC. As protein: CASSMRGLAAEQYF.

This chain connects TRBV28 to TRBJ1-3; D possibly corresponds to TRBD1 (5 bases). CDR1 and CDR2 (germline): MDHEN, SYDVKM. This CDR3 is 14 amino acids long. The V and J ends lost 2 bases and 4 bases respectively, with 9 bases between them. The CDR3 reads CASSLTQGGNTIYF. As DNA, the CDR3 is TGTGCCAGCAGTTTAACCCAGGGAGGAAACACCATATATTTT.

The chain links TRBV27 to TRBJ2-7; 9 positions agree with TRBD1. This CDR3 comprises 13 residues. V was pared by 5 bases and J by 5 bases, with 4 bases of the junction left unmatched. Germline V gives CDR1 MNHEY, CDR2 SMNVEV (reference sequence). Written as DNA, the CDR3 is TGTGCCAGCAGTACAGGGGGCGCGGACGAGCAGTACTTC. Amino acids: CASSTGGADEQYF.

The J gene is TRBJ2-2, the V gene TRBV24-1, with D possibly TRBD2 on 5 matching bases. Germline V gene sequence: CDR1 KGHDR, CDR2 SFDVKD. This CDR3 comprises 12 residues. V was pared by 10 bases and J by 7 bases, with 12 bases between. CDR3 region: CATRTSVGELFF. CDR3 DNA: TGTGCCACACGTACTAGTGTCGGGGAGCTGTTTTTT.

The V call is TRBV4-1, the J call TRBJ1-5, with D tentatively TRBD1 (6 bases). Looked up from germline, CDR1 is MGHRA and CDR2 is YSYEKL. V was shortened by 2 bases and J by 3 bases, with 8 bases between the two germline ends. There are 14 residues in the CDR3. CDR3 in DNA: TGCGCCAGCAGCCAACCAGGGGTCAATCAGCCCCAGCATTTT. This codes for CASSQPGVNQPQHF.